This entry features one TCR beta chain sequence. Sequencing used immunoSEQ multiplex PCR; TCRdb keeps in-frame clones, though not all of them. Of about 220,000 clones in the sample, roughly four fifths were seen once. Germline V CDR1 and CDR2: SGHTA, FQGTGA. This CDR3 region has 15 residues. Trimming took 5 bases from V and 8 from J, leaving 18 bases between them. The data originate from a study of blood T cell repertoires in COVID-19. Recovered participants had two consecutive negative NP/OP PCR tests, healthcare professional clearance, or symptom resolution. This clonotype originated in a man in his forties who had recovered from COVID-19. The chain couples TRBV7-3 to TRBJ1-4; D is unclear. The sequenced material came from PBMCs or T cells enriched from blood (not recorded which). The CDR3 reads CASSQGGSSREKLFF. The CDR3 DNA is TGTGCCAGCAGCCAAGGAGGGAGTAGTCGGGAAAAACTGTTTTTT.